Following are 8 T cell receptor beta chains from one sample sequenced in a study of blood T cell repertoires in COVID-19. The method was immunoSEQ multiplex PCR; TCRdb's version includes in-frame clones alone and lacks a portion of them. The data contain about 140,000 clones, just under 80% of them seen just once; the ten biggest clones take up roughly 2%. The sample consisted of peripheral blood. The source is a woman aged 55-70 years with acute or convalescent COVID-19.

This chain uses TRBV14 with TRBJ2-1; D is unresolved. The CDR3 totals 13 residues. Between the trimmed V and J ends, which lost 0 bases and 10 bases, there was a span of 10 bases. Per germline, CDR1 SGHDN and CDR2 FVKESK. CDR3 bases: TGTGCCAGCAGCCAAGATTGGGCTAAGGAGCAGTTCTTC. Protein sequence: CASSQDWAKEQFF.

The J gene is TRBJ2-4, the V gene TRBV7-2; a weak D match, TRBD2 (5 bases). The V end was cut by 0 bases, the J end by 3 bases, with 6 bases between. In germline, CDR1 is SGHTA, CDR2 FQGNSA. The CDR3 is made up of 14 amino acids. CDR3 loop: CASSLALVKNIQYF. For the CDR3, the DNA is TGTGCCAGCAGCTTAGCACTAGTCAAAAACATTCAGTACTTC.

This clone was counted many times. The V gene is TRBV19, the J gene TRBJ1-1; possible D gene TRBD1, 6 bases. This CDR3 is 15 amino acids long. Germline loops: CDR1 LNHDA, CDR2 SQIVND (reference sequence). With 5 bases removed from V and 8 bases from J, the gap between germline ends came to 21 bases. The CDR3 bases are TGTGCCAGTAGTCCTCCGGGGGGGGCACTCGCCGAAGCTTTCTTT. Residues: CASSPPGGALAEAFF.

The chain couples TRBV5-1 to TRBJ1-2; no reliable D call. Looked up from germline, CDR1 is SGHRS and CDR2 is YFSETQ. The CDR3 length is 17 residues. V was trimmed by 3 bases and J by 2 bases, leaving 20 bases between them. The DNA of the CDR3 is TGCGCCAGCAGCTCAACGTTACCCTCGGGGATCAACTATGGCTACACCTTC. It encodes CASSSTLPSGINYGYTF.

This clone was found once. The junction departs from the called germline gene at one end, perhaps through a read error. The rearrangement joins TRBV5-1 to TRBJ1-3, with TRBD1 identical over 7 bases. The CDR3 extends over 11 amino acids. Germline CDR1 and CDR2: SGHRS and YFSETQ. This CDR3 reads CASSYFRDSDF. The CDR3 DNA reads as TGCGCCAGCAGCTATTTCCGGGACAGTGATTTT.

This clone was seen a few times. The chain couples TRBV7-8 to TRBJ1-2; 8 bases align to TRBD1. Germline loops: CDR1 SGHVS, CDR2 FQNEAQ. V dropped 1 base and J dropped 4; count of bases not matched to a gene: 8. The CDR3 loop spans 16 amino acids. CDR3 in amino acids: CASSLGRQGKGYGYTF. Here the CDR3 DNA reads TGTGCCAGCAGCTTAGGTCGACAGGGGAAAGGCTATGGCTACACCTTC.

Regarding this clone: Other nucleotide sequences in the sample specify the same CDR3. V gene TRBV18 combines with J gene TRBJ2-7; 7 positions match TRBD2. With 3 bases clipped from V and 5 bases from J, the junction kept 1 base outside the gene matches. The CDR3 consists of 12 residues. CDR1 is KGHSH and CDR2 is LQKENI in the germline V gene. The CDR3 loop is CASSPAGDEQYF. The CDR3, as DNA: TGTGCCAGCTCACCGGCGGGGGACGAGCAGTACTTC.

This clone was picked up a small number of times. This sequence joins TRBV19 and TRBJ2-3; 8 bases line up with TRBD2. Per germline, CDR1 LNHDA and CDR2 SQIVND (reference sequence). This CDR3 contains 14 residues. Germline trimming cut 4 bases from V and 2 bases from J; bases unmatched to any gene: 2. The DNA of the CDR3 is TGTGCCAGTAGTAGCGGGAGGAACACAGATACGCAGTATTTT. Its protein is CASSSGRNTDTQYF.